The sequence of this T cell receptor beta chain was determined in a study of blood T cell repertoires in COVID-19. Study details: From the United States, Italy and Spain came samples of acute and convalescent COVID-19. PBMCs, B-cell-depleted T cells, or T cells were the source of the cDNA or gDNA that made up the material.

The CDR3 is 17 residues long. V gave up 2 bases and J gave up 3 bases, with 17 bases separating them. CDR1 and CDR2 (germline): SGHTA, FQGNSA. Donors of Cohort 3 who recovered were those that had two negative PCRs, clearance, or symptom resolution. There are a few counts of this clone. Per the original methods: Reference gene primers were amplified, and this amplification served to estimate nucleated cell counts. The protocol was immunoSEQ multiplex PCR, while the TCRdb copy is restricted to in-frame clones and leaves out a portion. That table furnishes V, J and clone size, whereas the DNA furnished D and trimming. The table lists over 200,000 clones, under 90% of them singletons.

This receptor was obtained from a man between 60 and 75 years old who had recovered from COVID-19. The chain recombines TRBV7-2 with TRBJ1-5; D gene ambiguous. Sequencing input: PBMCs or T cells enriched from blood (not recorded which). The CDR3 region is CASSLLEGRIHNQPQHF. For the CDR3, the DNA is TGTGCCAGCAGCTTATTGGAGGGAAGGATTCACAATCAGCCCCAGCATTTT.